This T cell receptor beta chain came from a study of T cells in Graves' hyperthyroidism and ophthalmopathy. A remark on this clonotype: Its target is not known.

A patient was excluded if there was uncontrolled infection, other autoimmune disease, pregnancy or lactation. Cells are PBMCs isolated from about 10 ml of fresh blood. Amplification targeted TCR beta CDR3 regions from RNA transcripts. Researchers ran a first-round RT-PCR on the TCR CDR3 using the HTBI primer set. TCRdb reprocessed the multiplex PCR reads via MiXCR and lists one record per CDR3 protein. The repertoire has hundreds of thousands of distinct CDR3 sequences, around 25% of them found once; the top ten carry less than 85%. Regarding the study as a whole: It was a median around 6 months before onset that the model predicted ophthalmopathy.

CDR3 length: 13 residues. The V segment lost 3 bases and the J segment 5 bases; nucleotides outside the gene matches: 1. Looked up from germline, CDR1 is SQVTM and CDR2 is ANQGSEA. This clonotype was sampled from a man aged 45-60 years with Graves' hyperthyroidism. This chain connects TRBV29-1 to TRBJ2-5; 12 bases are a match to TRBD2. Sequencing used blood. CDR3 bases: TGCAGCGTTGACCTAGCGGGAGGGGAGACCCAGTACTTC. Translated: CSVDLAGGETQYF.